A single sample gave rise to the 11 T cell receptor beta chains below, sequenced in a study of blood T cell repertoires in COVID-19. Assay: immunoSEQ multiplex PCR; the TCRdb copy retains only in-frame clones and omits some. The data hold a few hundred thousand clones, with about 90% observed a single time. The sequenced sample was peripheral blood. The receptors originated from a man aged 40-50 years with acute or convalescent COVID-19.

Regarding this clone: In the same sample, other DNA sequences code for this CDR3. DNA for the CDR3: TGTGCCAGCAGCGTAGATCCAGGAATGAACACTGAAGCTTTCTTT. It yields the protein CASSVDPGMNTEAFF. V is TRBV9 and J is TRBJ1-1; the D is unclear. The CDR3 length is 15 residues. Germline CDR1 and CDR2: SGDLS and YYNGEE. V lost 0 bases and J lost 0, with 9 bases in between.

The rearrangement links TRBV19 to TRBJ2-1, with D uncertain. The germline V gene encodes CDR1 LNHDA and CDR2 SQIVND (reference sequence). V was trimmed by 2 bases and J by 3 bases, leaving 11 bases between them. This CDR3 comprises 15 residues. CDR3 in DNA: TGTGCCAGTAGTATATCTAGAACCGGCTACAATGAGCAGTTCTTC. Translating gives CASSISRTGYNEQFF.

This clone was seen more than once but under ten times. V and J are TRBV20-1 and TRBJ2-5; D not certain. Germline V gene sequence: CDR1 DFQATT, CDR2 SNEGSKA (reference sequence). V was cut by 7 bases and J by 1 base, with 7 bases left in between. The CDR3 length is 11 residues. CDR3 coding DNA: TGCAGTGGTCAGGTCCAAGAGACCCAGTACTTC. Residues: CSGQVQETQYF.

The V call is TRBV3-1 (or the pseudogene TRBV3-2), the J call TRBJ2-3, with D perhaps matching TRBD1 (8 bases). In germline, CDR1 is LGHDT, CDR2 YNNKEL (reference sequence). Trimming took 6 bases from V and 6 from J, leaving 22 bases between them. The CDR3 sequence is 16 residues long. The CDR3 nucleotides are TGTGCCAGCAGACCGGGACAGGCGCCGCGGGGGGATACGCAGTATTTT. Translation gives CASRPGQAPRGDTQYF.

This sequence joins TRBV11-2 and TRBJ1-3, with D possibly matching TRBD1 (5 bases). From germline, CDR1 is SGHAT and CDR2 FQNNGV. The CDR3 runs 16 residues. The V end was cut by 1 base, the J end by 0 bases, with 10 bases between. DNA for the CDR3: TGTGCCAGCAGCTTAGGACAGATAAGCTCTGGAAACACCATATATTTT. Translated, it gives CASSLGQISSGNTIYF.

Concerning this clone itself: The junction shows a germline mismatch at one end, possibly a read error. The chain joins TRBV2 to TRBJ2-2; 9 bases agree with TRBD2. This CDR3 spans 15 amino acids. Germline CDR1 is SNHLY and CDR2 is FYNNEI. CDR3 residues: CASRVSGGNTGELFF. In nucleotides, the CDR3 is TGTGCGAGCAGGGTTAGCGGGGGGAACACCGGGGAGCTGTTTTTT.

The chain links TRBV29-1 to TRBJ2-1, with 7 bases lining up with TRBD2. The germline gives CDR1 SQVTM, CDR2 ANQGSEA. CDR3 length: 14 amino acids. The ends lost 3 bases at V and 0 bases at J; junction bases unmatched: 2. CDR3 residues: CSVDAGVSYNEQFF. In nucleotides, the CDR3 is TGCAGCGTTGACGCGGGGGTCTCCTACAATGAGCAGTTCTTC.

The V call is TRBV7-8, the J call TRBJ1-1; D gene ambiguous. V gave up 0 bases and J gave up 2 bases, with 10 bases separating them. Germline V gene data show CDR1 as SGHVS and CDR2 as FQNEAQ. The CDR3 consists of 15 residues. The CDR3 region is CASSLAGRGNTEAFF. The CDR3 DNA reads as TGTGCCAGCAGCTTAGCAGGACGGGGAAACACTGAAGCTTTCTTT.

This chain connects TRBV10-2 to TRBJ1-5, with D unclear. The CDR3 sequence is 16 residues long. V lost 3 bases, J lost 0 bases, and 12 bases lay in between. Germline V gene lookup returns CDR1 WSHSY and CDR2 SAAADI. CDR3 protein: CASSEIRRYSNQPQHF. The CDR3 region has the DNA TGCGCCAGCAGTGAAATTCGGAGATATAGCAATCAGCCCCAGCATTTT.

This clone has only one observation. V is TRBV3-1 (or the pseudogene TRBV3-2) and J is TRBJ2-7; 9 bases are shared with TRBD1. The CDR3 extends over 16 amino acids. Germline loops: CDR1 LGHDT, CDR2 YNNKEL (reference sequence). After removal of 4 bases from V and 6 bases from J, the junction contained 13 bases not matched to a gene. This chain's CDR3 is CASSRLATGGWGEQYF. The CDR3 DNA reads as TGTGCCAGCAGCCGATTGGCGACAGGGGGTTGGGGCGAGCAGTACTTC.

This clone was counted a single time. The chain carries TRBV27 and TRBJ2-7; 8 nucleotides line up with TRBD1. The germline V gene encodes CDR1 MNHEY and CDR2 SMNVEV (reference sequence). The CDR3 is 13 amino acids. The V segment lost 6 bases and the J segment 3 bases; nucleotides outside the gene matches: 4. DNA for the CDR3: TGTGCCAGCAGCGGACAGGGCGACTACGAGCAGTACTTC. Translation: CASSGQGDYEQYF.